This T cell receptor (beta chain) was sequenced for a study of T cells in localized non-small cell lung cancer. CDR1 and CDR2 from the germline V gene are LNHNV and YYDKDF (reference sequence). Unmatched junction bases numbered 3, after V lost 3 bases and J lost 2 bases. The CDR3 consists of 14 residues. On this clone itself: The target antigen is unknown.

General observations from the study: Compared with tumor, uninvolved adjacent lung displayed greater T cell clonality, ranking highest overall. Appearing in adjacent lung were a median approximately 60 of the top 100 tumor clones. Sequencing involved a lone tumor region, leaving heterogeneity possible. The study linked higher blood T cell density to longer overall survival.

Assay: immunoSEQ multiplex PCR; the TCRdb copy retains only in-frame clones and omits some. The sample holds about 3,200 clones, under 35% seen once. The genes are TRBV15 and TRBJ2-7, with TRBD1 identical over 8 bases. The sample was lung tumor tissue, taken before any cancer treatment. The source is a man aged 40 to 70 with stage I lung adenocarcinoma. CDR3 coding DNA: TGTGCCACCAGCAGCGACAGGGGAACCTACGAGCAGTACTTC. Translated: CATSSDRGTYEQYF. Together with reference TRBV15 and TRBJ2-7, the CDR3 gives the full variable domain: DAMVIQNPRYQVTQFGKPVTLSCSQTLNHNVMYWYQQKSSQAPKLLFHYYDKDFNNEADTPDNFQSRRPNTSFCFLDIRSPGLGDTAMYLCATSSDRGTYEQYFGPGTRLTVT.